A single sample gave rise to the 11 T cell receptor beta chains below, sequenced in a study of technical replicates of blood from a few donors. The table came from immunoSEQ multiplex PCR; TCRdb's copy has only in-frame clones and leaves some out. The profile shows 45,000 to 60,000 clones, around 96% of them singletons. Sequences were obtained from PBMCs. These receptors all stem from a human donor in good health. Some clones in this sample may be carry-over from other donors' samples.

The V and J genes are TRBV30 and TRBJ2-1, with 8 nucleotides matching TRBD2. With V trimmed by 2 bases and J by 2 bases, 2 bases remained unmatched. The CDR3 runs 14 residues. Germline V gene sequence: CDR1 GTSNPN, CDR2 SVGIG (reference sequence). CDR3 coding DNA: TGTGCCTGGAGTATACTAGCGGCCTACAATGAGCAGTTCTTC. Encoded protein: CAWSILAAYNEQFF.

The CDR3 region is CSVGTSGPQETQYF. The DNA for the CDR3 is TGCAGCGTGGGGACTAGCGGGCCCCAAGAGACCCAGTACTTC. The rearrangement uses TRBV29-1 and TRBJ2-5; the match to TRBD2 covers 12 bases. Unmatched junction bases numbered 3, after V lost 6 bases and J lost 1 base. The germline gives CDR1 SQVTM, CDR2 ANQGSEA. The CDR3 is made up of 14 amino acids.

The chain has TRBV11-2 and TRBJ2-3, with D possibly matching TRBD2 (5 bases). Between the trimmed V and J ends, which lost 5 bases and 0 bases, there was a span of 12 bases. CDR1 and CDR2 from the germline V gene are SGHAT and FQNNGV. CDR3 size: 15 residues. CDR3 protein: CASSLRAGSTDTQYF. Written as DNA, the CDR3 is TGTGCCAGCAGCCTTCGGGCGGGTAGCACAGATACGCAGTATTTT.

This chain uses TRBV7-2 with TRBJ1-1; no firm D call. Germline CDR1 SGHTA, CDR2 FQGNSA. Trimming removed 1 base from V and 8 bases from J, with 11 bases in between. The CDR3 spans 13 residues. CDR3 residues: CASSLGLGGEAFF. CDR3 bases: TGTGCCAGCAGCTTAGGTCTAGGAGGGGAAGCTTTCTTT.

This clone was detected once. The V call is TRBV7-3, the J call TRBJ2-2, with 8 nucleotides matching TRBD2. Losses at the gene ends were 5 bases for V and 6 bases for J; bases not matched to a gene: 5. The CDR3 runs 14 residues. The germline gives CDR1 SGHTA, CDR2 FQGTGA. Here the CDR3 reads CASSREGVPGELFF. Here the CDR3 DNA reads TGTGCCAGCAGCCGGGAGGGGGTTCCCGGGGAGCTGTTTTTT.

This clone was recorded once. The CDR3 DNA is TGCGCCAGCAGCTACAGGGGTAATGAGCAGTTCTTC. Protein product: CASSYRGNEQFF. This chain connects TRBV5-1 to TRBJ2-1; TRBD1 aligns across 7 bases. The CDR3 extends over 12 amino acids. The trim removed 3 bases at V and 7 bases at J, leaving 1 base unmatched. CDR1 and CDR2 (germline): SGHRS, YFSETQ.

V gene TRBV7-8 combines with J gene TRBJ1-5; no definite D call. Germline V gene sequence: CDR1 SGHVS, CDR2 FQNEAQ. V was pared by 5 bases and J by 0 bases, with 17 bases between. CDR3 length equals 17 residues. CDR3 in amino acids: CASSLPYRGDSNQPQHF. The CDR3 coding sequence is TGTGCCAGCAGCCTACCGTATCGGGGAGATAGCAATCAGCCCCAGCATTTT.

The J gene is TRBJ2-1, the V gene TRBV5-8; 7 nucleotides match TRBD1. J was trimmed by 3 bases and V by 5 bases; bases with no gene match: 8. The CDR3 spans 15 residues. Per the germline V gene, CDR1 is SGHTS and CDR2 is YDEGEE. CDR3 sequence: CASRKTGPLYNEQFF. CDR3 nucleotide sequence: TGTGCCAGCAGGAAGACAGGGCCCCTCTACAATGAGCAGTTCTTC.

The V call is TRBV13, the J call TRBJ2-1; 7 bases are a match to TRBD1. The trim removed 2 bases at V and 3 bases at J, leaving 1 base unmatched. This CDR3 is 14 amino acids long. In germline, CDR1 is PRHDT, CDR2 FYEKMQ (reference sequence). DNA of the CDR3: TGTGCCAGCAGCTTAAGACAGGGCTACAATGAGCAGTTCTTC. Amino acids: CASSLRQGYNEQFF.

The V and J genes are TRBV5-1 and TRBJ1-3; no firm D call. This CDR3 spans 14 amino acids. Trimming cost V 3 bases and J 3 bases, with 10 bases left between them. From germline, CDR1 is SGHRS and CDR2 YFSETQ. The CDR3 DNA reads as TGCGCCAGCAGCTACGGAGGTAGTGGAAACACCATATATTTT. As protein: CASSYGGSGNTIYF.

V and J are TRBV9 and TRBJ1-4; 7 bases match TRBD1. Trimming cost V 3 bases and J 4 bases; bases outside gene matches: 6. The CDR3 has 15 amino acids. Per germline, CDR1 SGDLS and CDR2 YYNGEE. This chain's CDR3 is CASSAEQGYNEKLFF. The CDR3 nucleotides are TGTGCCAGCAGCGCGGAACAGGGGTATAATGAAAAACTGTTTTTT.